This T cell receptor beta chain was identified during a study of regulatory T cells in long-lasting Graves disease. Time point here: newly diagnosed GD, antithyroid drugs for less than 3 months. PBMC RNA served as the TCR library source. About this clonotype itself: The target antigen is unknown.

General study points: Persistent disease preferred TRBV28, TRBJ1-2 and TRBJ2-5.

Libraries of TCR beta came from iRepertoire HTBI primers plus Arm-PCR of CDR3 regions. TCRdb analysed the multiplex PCR reads with MiXCR anew, one entry per CDR3 protein. The sample gives over 500,000 distinct CDR3 sequences, approximately 16% of which show up once; about 12% is in the top ten. The CDR3 has 19 residues. The junction had 16 bases not matched to a gene; V was cut back by 0 bases and J by 8 bases. Germline V lookup: CDR1 MNHEY, CDR2 SVGAGI. These same data were also listed under a study on T cells in Graves' hyperthyroidism and ophthalmopathy. From that second work: For Graves' hyperthyroidism to be stable, ophthalmopathy could not progress within 18 months. Uncontrolled infection, other autoimmune disease, pregnancy and lactation each barred patients from inclusion.

The material sequenced was peripheral blood mononuclear cells (PBMCs), taken at new diagnosis, from a patient treated with antithyroid drugs. This TCR was recovered from a man aged 18 to 29 with Graves disease. This chain links TRBV6-5 with TRBJ2-1; 10 nucleotides agree with TRBD2. CDR3 protein: CASSYSKGQAGGPIDEQFF. Written as DNA, the CDR3 is TGTGCCAGCAGTTACTCGAAGGGTCAAGCGGGAGGGCCTATCGATGAGCAGTTCTTC.